This TCR beta chain was obtained from a study of response to subunit inactivated influenza vaccine. MiXCR, applied by TCRdb to the RT-PCR reads, yields one record per CDR3 protein. Of roughly 700,000 distinct CDR3 sequences listed, more than 11% are singletons. The ends lost 3 bases at V and 2 bases at J; junction bases unmatched: 2. CDR3 length equals 13 residues. The germline gives CDR1 SGDLS, CDR2 YYNGEE. Sequences were derived from PBMCs from blood, sampled less than 15 days before vaccination. This chain links TRBV9 with TRBJ2-7; 7 nucleotides line up with TRBD1. The TCR originated in a man aged 45-60 years who received an inactivated influenza vaccine. CDR3 in DNA: TGTGCCAGCAGCGCCGGGACAGCCTACGAGCAGTACTTC. Translation gives CASSAGTAYEQYF.